This TCR beta chain derives from a study of regulatory T cells in long-lasting Graves disease. Study context: In persistent Graves' disease, antithyroid drugs had been taken for over 5 years and TSH receptor antibodies stayed positive.

The V segment lost 5 bases and the J segment 6 bases; nucleotides outside the gene matches: 4. Germline CDR1 and CDR2: SGDLS and YYNGEE. This CDR3 has 13 amino acids. Time point indicated: persistent/refractory GD, antithyroid drugs over 5 years with positive TRAb. After RNA was extracted from PBMCs, the TCR library was made from it. The sample holds many counts of this clonotype. Both iRepertoire HTBI primers and Arm-PCR of CDR3 regions were used to build the TCR beta libraries. In the authors' workflow: Samples collectively showed 62 TRBV and approximately 14 TRBJ segments. TCRdb re-called the multiplex PCR reads with MiXCR, one entry per CDR3 protein. Here the V and J calls rest on TCRdb's processing, not on the authors' analysis. The repertoire holds about 400,000 distinct CDR3 sequences, with less than 25% as singletons.

The material was peripheral blood mononuclear cells (PBMCs), obtained when the disease was refractory, from a patient treated with antithyroid drugs. The V call is TRBV9, the J call TRBJ2-5; 10 bases align to TRBD1. The TCR was taken from a female donor with Graves disease. The DNA for the CDR3 is TGTGCCAGCAGTCCGGGACAGGGGAAGACCCAGTACTTC. Residues: CASSPGQGKTQYF.